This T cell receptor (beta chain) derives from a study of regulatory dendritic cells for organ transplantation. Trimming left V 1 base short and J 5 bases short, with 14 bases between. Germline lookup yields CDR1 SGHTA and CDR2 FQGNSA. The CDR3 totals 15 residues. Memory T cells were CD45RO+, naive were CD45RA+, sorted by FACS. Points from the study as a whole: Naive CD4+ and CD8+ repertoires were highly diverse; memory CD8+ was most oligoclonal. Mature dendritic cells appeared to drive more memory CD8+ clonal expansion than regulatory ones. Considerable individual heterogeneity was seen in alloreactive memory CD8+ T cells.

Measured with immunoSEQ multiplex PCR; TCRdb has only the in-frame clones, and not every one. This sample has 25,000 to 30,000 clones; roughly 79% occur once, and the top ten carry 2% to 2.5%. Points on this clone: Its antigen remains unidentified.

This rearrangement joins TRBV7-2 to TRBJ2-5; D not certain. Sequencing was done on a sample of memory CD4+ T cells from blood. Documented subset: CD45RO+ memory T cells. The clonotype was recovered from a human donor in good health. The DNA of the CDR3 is TGTGCCAGCAGCTTAGTTTTTGGTTCAATCGAGACCCAGTACTTC. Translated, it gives CASSLVFGSIETQYF.